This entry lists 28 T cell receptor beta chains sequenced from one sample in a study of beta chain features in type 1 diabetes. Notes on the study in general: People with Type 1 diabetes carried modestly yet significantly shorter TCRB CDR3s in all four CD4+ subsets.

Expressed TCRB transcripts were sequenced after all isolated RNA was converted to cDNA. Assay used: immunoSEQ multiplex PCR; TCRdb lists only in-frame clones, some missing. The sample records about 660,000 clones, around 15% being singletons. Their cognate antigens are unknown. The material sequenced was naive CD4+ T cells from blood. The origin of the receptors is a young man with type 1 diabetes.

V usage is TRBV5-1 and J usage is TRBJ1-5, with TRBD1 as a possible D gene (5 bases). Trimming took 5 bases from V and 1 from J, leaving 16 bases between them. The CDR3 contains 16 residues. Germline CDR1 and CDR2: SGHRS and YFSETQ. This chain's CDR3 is CASRENPGGSNQPQHF. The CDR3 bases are TGCGCCAGCAGAGAAAACCCCGGGGGGAGCAATCAGCCCCAGCATTTT.

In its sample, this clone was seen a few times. CDR3 sequence (DNA): TGTGCCAGCAGTTCTAGCGGGAGCGCAGATACGCAGTATTTT. The encoded protein is CASSSSGSADTQYF. This chain connects TRBV25-1 to TRBJ2-3; 10 bases are a match to TRBD2. The junction had 3 bases not matched to a gene; V was cut back by 5 bases and J by 4 bases. Germline CDR1 and CDR2: MGHDK and SYGVNS. This CDR3 spans 14 amino acids.

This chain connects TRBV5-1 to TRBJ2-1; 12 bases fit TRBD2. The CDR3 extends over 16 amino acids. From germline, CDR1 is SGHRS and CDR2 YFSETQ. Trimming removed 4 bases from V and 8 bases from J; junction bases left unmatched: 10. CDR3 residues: CASSRDLAGGNYEQFF. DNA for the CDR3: TGCGCCAGCAGCCGAGACCTAGCGGGAGGGAACTATGAGCAGTTCTTC.

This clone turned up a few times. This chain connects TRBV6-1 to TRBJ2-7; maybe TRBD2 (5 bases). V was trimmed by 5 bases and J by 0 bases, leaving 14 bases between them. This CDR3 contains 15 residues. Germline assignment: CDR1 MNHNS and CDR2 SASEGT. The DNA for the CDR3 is TGTGCCAGCAGTTCCGATGGTCGGGGCTCCTACGAGCAGTACTTC. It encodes CASSSDGRGSYEQYF.

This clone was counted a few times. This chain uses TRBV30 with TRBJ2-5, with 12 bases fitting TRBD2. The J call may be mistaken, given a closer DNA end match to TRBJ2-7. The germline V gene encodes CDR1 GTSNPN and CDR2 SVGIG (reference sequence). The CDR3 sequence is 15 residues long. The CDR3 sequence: CAWGPRLAGDDEQYF. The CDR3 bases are TGTGCCTGGGGACCCCGACTAGCGGGAGATGACGAGCAGTACTTC.

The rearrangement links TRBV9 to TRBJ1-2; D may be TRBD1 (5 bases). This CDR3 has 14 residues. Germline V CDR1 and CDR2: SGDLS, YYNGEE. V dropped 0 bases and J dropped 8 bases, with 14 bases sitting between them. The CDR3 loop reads CASSVGGAQGGYTF. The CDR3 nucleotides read TGTGCCAGCAGCGTAGGTGGGGCCCAAGGGGGCTACACCTTC.

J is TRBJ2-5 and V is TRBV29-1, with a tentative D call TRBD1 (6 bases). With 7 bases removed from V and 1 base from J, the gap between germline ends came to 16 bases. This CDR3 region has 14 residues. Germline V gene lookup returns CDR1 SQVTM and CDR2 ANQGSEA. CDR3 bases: TGCAGCGCTAGCCCGGGACACCCCCAAGAGACCCAGTACTTC. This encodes CSASPGHPQETQYF.

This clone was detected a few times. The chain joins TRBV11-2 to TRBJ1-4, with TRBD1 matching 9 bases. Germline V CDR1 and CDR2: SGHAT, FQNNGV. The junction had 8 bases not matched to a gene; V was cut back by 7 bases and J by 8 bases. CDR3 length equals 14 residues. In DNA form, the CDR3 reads TGTGCCAGCACCCCGGGACAGGGTTTCGAAAAACTGTTTTTT. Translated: CASTPGQGFEKLFF.

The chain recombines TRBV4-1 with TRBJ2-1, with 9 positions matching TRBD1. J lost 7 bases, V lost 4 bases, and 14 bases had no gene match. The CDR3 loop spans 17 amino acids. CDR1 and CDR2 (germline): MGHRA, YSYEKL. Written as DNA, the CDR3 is TGCGCCAGCAGCCTACCCCCAGGGACAGGGAGTGGGAATGAGCAGTTCTTC. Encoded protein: CASSLPPGTGSGNEQFF.

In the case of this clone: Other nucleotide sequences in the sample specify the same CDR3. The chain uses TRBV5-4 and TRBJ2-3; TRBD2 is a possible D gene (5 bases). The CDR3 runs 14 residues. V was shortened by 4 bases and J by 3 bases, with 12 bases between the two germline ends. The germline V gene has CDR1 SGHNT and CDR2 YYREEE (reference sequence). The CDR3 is CASSPLTGTDTQYF. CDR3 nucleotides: TGTGCCAGCAGCCCGTTAACGGGGACAGATACGCAGTATTTT.

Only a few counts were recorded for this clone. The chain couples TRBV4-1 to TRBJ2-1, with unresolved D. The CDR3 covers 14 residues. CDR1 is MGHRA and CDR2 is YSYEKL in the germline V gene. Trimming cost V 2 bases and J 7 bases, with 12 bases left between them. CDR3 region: CASSQPARTNEQFF. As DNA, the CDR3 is TGCGCCAGCAGCCAACCGGCTAGAACAAATGAGCAGTTCTTC.

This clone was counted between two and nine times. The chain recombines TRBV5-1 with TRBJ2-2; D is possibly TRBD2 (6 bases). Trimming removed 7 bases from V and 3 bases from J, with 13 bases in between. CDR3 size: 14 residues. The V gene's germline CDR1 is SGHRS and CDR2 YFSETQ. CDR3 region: CASLRGDYTGELFF. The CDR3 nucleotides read TGCGCCAGCCTCCGTGGGGACTACACCGGGGAGCTGTTTTTT.

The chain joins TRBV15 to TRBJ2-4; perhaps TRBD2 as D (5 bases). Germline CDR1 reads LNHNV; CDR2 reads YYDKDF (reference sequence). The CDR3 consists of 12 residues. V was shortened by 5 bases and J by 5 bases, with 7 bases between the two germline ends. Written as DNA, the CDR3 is TGTGCCACCAGCCGGCGGGAAAACATTCAGTACTTC. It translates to CATSRRENIQYF.

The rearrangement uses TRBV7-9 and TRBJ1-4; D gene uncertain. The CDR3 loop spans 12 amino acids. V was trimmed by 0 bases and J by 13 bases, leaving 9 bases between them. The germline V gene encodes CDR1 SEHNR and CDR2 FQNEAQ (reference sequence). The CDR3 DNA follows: TGTGCCAGCAGCTTAGCGCGGGAGATACTGTTTTTT. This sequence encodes CASSLAREILFF.

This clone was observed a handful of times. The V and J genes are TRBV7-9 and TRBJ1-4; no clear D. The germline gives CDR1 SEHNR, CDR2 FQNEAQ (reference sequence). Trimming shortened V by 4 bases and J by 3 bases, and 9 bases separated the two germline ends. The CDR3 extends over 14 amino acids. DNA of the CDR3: TGTGCCAGCAGCTCCGTTAAGCCTAATGAAAAACTGTTTTTT. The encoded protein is CASSSVKPNEKLFF.

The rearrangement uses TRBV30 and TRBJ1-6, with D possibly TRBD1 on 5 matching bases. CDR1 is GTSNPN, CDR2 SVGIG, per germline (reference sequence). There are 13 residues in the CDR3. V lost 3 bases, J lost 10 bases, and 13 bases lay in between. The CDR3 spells CAWSDSLDSPLHF. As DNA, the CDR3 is TGTGCCTGGAGCGACAGCCTTGACTCACCCCTCCACTTT. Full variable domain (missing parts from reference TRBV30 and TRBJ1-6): SQTIHQWPATLVQPVGSPLSLECTVEGTSNPNLYWYRQAAGRGLQLLFYSVGIGQISSEVPQNLSASRPQDRQFILSSKKLLLSDSGFYLCAWSDSLDSPLHFGNGTRLTVT.

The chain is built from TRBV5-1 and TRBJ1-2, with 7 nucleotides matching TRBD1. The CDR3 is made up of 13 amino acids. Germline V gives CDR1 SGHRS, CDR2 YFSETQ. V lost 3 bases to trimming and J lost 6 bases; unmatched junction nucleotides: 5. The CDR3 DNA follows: TGCGCCAGCAGCTGGGACAGTTACGATGGCTACACCTTC. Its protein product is CASSWDSYDGYTF.

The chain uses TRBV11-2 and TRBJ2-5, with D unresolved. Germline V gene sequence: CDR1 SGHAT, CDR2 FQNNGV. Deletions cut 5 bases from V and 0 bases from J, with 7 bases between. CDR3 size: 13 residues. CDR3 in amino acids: CASSPQDQETQYF. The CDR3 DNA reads TGTGCCAGCAGCCCCCAGGACCAAGAGACCCAGTACTTC.

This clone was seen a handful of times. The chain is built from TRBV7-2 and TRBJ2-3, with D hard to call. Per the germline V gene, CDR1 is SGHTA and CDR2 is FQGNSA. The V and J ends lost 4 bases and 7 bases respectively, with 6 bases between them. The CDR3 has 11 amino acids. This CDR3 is CASSSANTQYF. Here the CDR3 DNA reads TGTGCCAGCAGCTCAGCAAATACGCAGTATTTT.

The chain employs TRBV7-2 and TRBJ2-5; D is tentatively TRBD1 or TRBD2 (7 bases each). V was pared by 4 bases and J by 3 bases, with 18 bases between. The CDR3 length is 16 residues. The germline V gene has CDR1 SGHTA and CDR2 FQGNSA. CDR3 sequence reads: CASSSRGGGFEETQYF. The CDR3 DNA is TGTGCCAGCAGCTCCCGGGGAGGGGGCTTTGAAGAGACCCAGTACTTC.

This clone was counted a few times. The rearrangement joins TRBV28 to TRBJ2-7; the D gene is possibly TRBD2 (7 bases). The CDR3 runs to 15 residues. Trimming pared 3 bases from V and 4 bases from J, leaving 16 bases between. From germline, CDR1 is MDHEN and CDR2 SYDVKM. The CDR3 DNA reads TGTGCCAGCAGTTTTGGTGGCAGGGGAGGGTACGAGCAGTACTTC. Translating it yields CASSFGGRGGYEQYF.

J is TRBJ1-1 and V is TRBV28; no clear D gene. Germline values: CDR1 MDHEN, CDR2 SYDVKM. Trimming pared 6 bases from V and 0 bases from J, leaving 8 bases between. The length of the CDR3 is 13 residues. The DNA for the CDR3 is TGTGCCAGCAGGTCGGGGATGAACACTGAAGCTTTCTTT. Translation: CASRSGMNTEAFF.

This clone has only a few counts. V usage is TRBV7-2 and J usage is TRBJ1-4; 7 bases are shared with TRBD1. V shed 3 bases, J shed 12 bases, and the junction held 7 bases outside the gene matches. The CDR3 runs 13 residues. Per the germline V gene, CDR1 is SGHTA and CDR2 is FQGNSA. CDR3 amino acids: CASSFRDSKQLFF. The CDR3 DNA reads TGTGCCAGCAGCTTCCGGGACAGTAAGCAACTGTTTTTT.

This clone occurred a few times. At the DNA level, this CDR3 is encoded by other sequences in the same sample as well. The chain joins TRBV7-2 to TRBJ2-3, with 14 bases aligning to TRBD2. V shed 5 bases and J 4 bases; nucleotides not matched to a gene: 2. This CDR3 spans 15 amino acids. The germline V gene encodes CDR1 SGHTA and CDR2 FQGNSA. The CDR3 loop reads CASSPGLAGADTQYF. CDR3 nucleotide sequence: TGTGCCAGCAGCCCGGGACTAGCGGGAGCAGATACGCAGTATTTT.

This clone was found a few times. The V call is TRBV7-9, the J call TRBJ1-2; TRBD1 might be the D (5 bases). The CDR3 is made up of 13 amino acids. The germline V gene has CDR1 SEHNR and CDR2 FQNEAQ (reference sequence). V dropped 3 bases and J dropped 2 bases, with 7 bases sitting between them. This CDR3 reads CASSLDTNYGYTF. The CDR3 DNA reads TGTGCCAGCAGCTTGGACACAAACTATGGCTACACCTTC.

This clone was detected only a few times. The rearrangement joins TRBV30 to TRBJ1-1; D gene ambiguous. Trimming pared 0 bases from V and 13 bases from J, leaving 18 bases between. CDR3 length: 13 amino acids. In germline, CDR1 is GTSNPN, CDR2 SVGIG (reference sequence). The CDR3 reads CAWSVMDLQSDFF. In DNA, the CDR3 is TGTGCCTGGAGTGTAATGGACTTACAGTCGGATTTCTTT.

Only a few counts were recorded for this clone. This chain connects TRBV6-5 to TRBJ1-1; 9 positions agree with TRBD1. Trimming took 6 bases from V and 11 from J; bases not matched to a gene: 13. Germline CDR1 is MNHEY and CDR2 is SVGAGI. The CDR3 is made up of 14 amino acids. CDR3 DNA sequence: TGTGCCAGCAGCAAACACCGGGACAGGGCTCGTGCTTTCTTT. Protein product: CASSKHRDRARAFF.

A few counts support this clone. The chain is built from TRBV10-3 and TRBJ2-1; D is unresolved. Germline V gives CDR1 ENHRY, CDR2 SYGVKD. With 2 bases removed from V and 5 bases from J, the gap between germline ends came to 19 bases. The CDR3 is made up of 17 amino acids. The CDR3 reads CAISEKLNLGLDNEQFF. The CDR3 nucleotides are TGTGCCATCAGTGAGAAACTAAACCTAGGGCTCGACAATGAGCAGTTCTTC.